The present T cell receptor (beta chain) was sequenced within a study of blood T cells in healthy people across ages. Study-level findings and limits: Older age went with lower TCR beta diversity per million T cells, in a roughly linear way.

Donation came from healthy Caucasian individuals in Russia who were aged 6 to 90. Peripheral blood samples of around 9.3 milliliters were drawn from each donor. This clonotype turned up a few times. As yet, its antigen is unknown. Germline loops: CDR1 MNHEY, CDR2 SMNVEV (reference sequence). The ends were cut back, 6 bases at V and 4 bases at J, with 7 bases in the middle. The length of the CDR3 is 13 residues. With a J-beta primer mix and a sample-barcoded 5' primer, a second PCR ran about 7 to 12 cycles. Sequencing of every sample gave 2.5 million or more CDR3-containing paired-end reads. TCRdb itself ran the 5' RACE reads through MiXCR, one entry per CDR3 protein. The sample records hundreds of thousands of distinct CDR3 sequences, 24% being singletons. These data were likewise used in another study, on T cells of mothers and their children.

The gene calls are TRBV27 and TRBJ1-6, with unresolved D. The sequencing input was blood. The TCR originated in a boy between 10 and 17 years old in good health. The DNA of the CDR3 is TGTGCCAGCAGACGGGCATATAATTCACCCCTCCACTTT. Protein product: CASRRAYNSPLHF.